The source of this T cell receptor (beta chain) is a study of a mutant IDH1 vaccine in newly diagnosed glioma. Across the whole study: Most patients had radiochemotherapy with temozolomide before enrollment; others had one alone. Findings and caveats of the study: Pseudoprogression seemed unlinked to shifts in top peripheral T cell clonotypes.

Stated time point: baseline, week 1 (first vaccination visit). The treatment is: pre-vaccination baseline after standard-of-care therapy. The germline V gene has CDR1 MNHNS and CDR2 SASEGT. J gave up 1 base and V 4 bases, and 9 bases lay outside the gene matches. The CDR3 loop spans 17 amino acids. Points on this clone: Antigen: not known.

Repertoires were generated with immunoSEQ multiplex PCR, while TCRdb's copy carries only in-frame clones and drops some. The table records tens of thousands of clones, around 90% of them present only once. The specimen comprised PBMCs, sampled from a glioma patient treated with radiotherapy, temozolomide or both. The genes are TRBV6-1 and TRBJ2-2, with TRBD2 matching 7 bases. This TCR was sampled from a man in his fifties with glioma. This chain's CDR3 is CASSGSWASGNTGELFF. Here the CDR3 DNA reads TGTGCCAGCAGTGGGTCGTGGGCTAGCGGGAACACCGGGGAGCTGTTTTTT.